This T cell receptor beta chain was recovered during a study of blood T cells in healthy people across ages. Notes on the study in general: It was held that diversity estimates obtained from one million T cells represented underestimates.

Every sample had a minimum of 6.5 million PBMCs isolated. Worth noting for this clonotype: No antigen is known for it.

The CDR3 runs to 16 residues. CDR1 is MNHEY and CDR2 is SVGAGI in the germline V gene. Losses at the gene ends were 5 bases for V and 1 base for J; bases not matched to a gene: 8. Primers used in a second PCR of about 6 to 11 cycles were a sample-barcoded 5' primer and a J-beta primer mix. In TCRdb, the 5' RACE reads were re-called with MiXCR into one record per CDR3 protein. The data contain about 1,400,000 distinct CDR3 sequences, roughly 40% of them singletons. The V call is TRBV6-5, the J call TRBJ2-4; 7 nucleotides match TRBD1. Material for sequencing was blood. The source of this sequence is a woman aged 18-35 years in good health. The CDR3 DNA sequence: TGTGCCAGCAGTCCGACAGGGATACTGGCCAAAAACATTCAGTACTTC. Its translation: CASSPTGILAKNIQYF.